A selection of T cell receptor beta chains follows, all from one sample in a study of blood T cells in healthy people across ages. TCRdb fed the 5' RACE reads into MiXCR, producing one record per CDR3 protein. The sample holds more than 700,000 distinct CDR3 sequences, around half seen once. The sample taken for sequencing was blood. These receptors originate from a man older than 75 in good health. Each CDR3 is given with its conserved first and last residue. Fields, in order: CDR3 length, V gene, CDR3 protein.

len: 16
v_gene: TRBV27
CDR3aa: CASSSLGSGSRGEQFF

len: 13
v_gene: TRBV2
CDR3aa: CASGRMESYEQYF

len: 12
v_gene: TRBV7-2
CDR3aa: CASSFLTAGYTF

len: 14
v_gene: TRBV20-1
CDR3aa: CSASGRSVDRYAYF

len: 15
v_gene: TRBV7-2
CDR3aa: CASSSQLAGGGEQYF

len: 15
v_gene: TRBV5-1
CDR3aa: CASSSTGTNTGELFF

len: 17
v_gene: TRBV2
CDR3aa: CASSERSSGRETDTQYF

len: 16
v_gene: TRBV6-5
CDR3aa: CASSYYVGMNTGELFF

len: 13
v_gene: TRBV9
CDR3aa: CASSGTRVSEQFF

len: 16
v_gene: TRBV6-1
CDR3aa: CASSTSGVTTNEKLFF

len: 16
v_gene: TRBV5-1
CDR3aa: CASSADADQPPYEQYF